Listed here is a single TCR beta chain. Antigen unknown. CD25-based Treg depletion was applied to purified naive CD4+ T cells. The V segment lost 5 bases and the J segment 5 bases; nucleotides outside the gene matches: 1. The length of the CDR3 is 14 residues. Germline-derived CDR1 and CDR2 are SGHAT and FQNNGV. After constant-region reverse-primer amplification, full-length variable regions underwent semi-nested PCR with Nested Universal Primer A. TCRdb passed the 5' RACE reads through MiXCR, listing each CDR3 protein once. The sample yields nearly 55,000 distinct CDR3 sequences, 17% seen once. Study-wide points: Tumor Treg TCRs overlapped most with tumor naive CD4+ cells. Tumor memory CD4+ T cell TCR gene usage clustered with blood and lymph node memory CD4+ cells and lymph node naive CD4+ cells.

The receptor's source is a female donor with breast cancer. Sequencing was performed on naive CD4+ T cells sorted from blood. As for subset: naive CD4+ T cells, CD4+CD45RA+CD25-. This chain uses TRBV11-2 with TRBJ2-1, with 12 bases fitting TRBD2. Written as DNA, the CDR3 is TGTGCCAGCAGCCTAGCGGGAGGGAACAATGAGCAGTTCTTC. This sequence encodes CASSLAGGNNEQFF. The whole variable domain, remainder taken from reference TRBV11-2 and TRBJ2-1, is EAGVAQSPRYKIIEKRQSVAFWCNPISGHATLYWYQQILGQGPKLLIQFQNNGVVDDSQLPKDRFSAERLKGVDSTLKIQPAKLEDSAVYLCASSLAGGNNEQFFGPGTRLTVL.